Listed here are 14 T cell receptor beta chains from one sample, sequenced in a study of cytomegalovirus exposure and HLA in healthy donors. The PCR was carried out with 60 Vbeta primers and 13 Jbeta primers. Assay used: immunoSEQ multiplex PCR; TCRdb lists only in-frame clones, some missing. This sample's table has about 55,000 clones. The specimen was PBMCs. These TCRs come from a man between 50 and 59 years old in good health and CMV-seropositive.

CDR3: CASSEENGEKLFF. The DNA for the CDR3 is TGTGCCAGCAGTGAGGAGAACGGAGAAAAACTGTTTTTT. The gene calls are TRBV6-4 and TRBJ1-4, with no clear D. Germline values: CDR1 MRHNA, CDR2 SNTAGT. The V gene lost 3 bases and the J gene lost 8 bases, with 10 bases spanning the gap. The CDR3 sequence is 13 residues long.

The chain joins TRBV4-1 to TRBJ1-5, with TRBD1 identical over 8 bases. V lost 0 bases, J lost 7 bases, and 8 bases stayed unmatched. The V gene's germline CDR1 is MGHRA and CDR2 YSYEKL. CDR3 length equals 16 residues. The CDR3 DNA sequence: TGCGCCAGCAGCCAAGAAGTCAGGGGGCGAAGACAGCCCCAGCATTTT. It yields the protein CASSQEVRGRRQPQHF.

The rearrangement uses TRBV4-3 and TRBJ2-5; TRBD2 is a possible D gene (8 bases). Germline CDR1 LGHNA, CDR2 YSLEER. Between the trimmed V and J ends, which lost 1 base and 4 bases, there was a span of 16 bases. The CDR3 totals 16 residues. Written as DNA, the CDR3 is TGCGCCAGCAGCCAAGGGGACAGCGGGAGCGGAGAGACCCAGTACTTC. Translation gives CASSQGDSGSGETQYF.

The gene calls are TRBV28 and TRBJ1-5, with a tentative D call TRBD1 (6 bases). Per germline, CDR1 MDHEN and CDR2 SYDVKM. V was pared by 6 bases and J by 3 bases, with 12 bases between. The CDR3 length is 14 residues. DNA for the CDR3: TGTGCCAGCAGGCCCGGACAGACCAATCAGCCCCAGCATTTT. It translates to CASRPGQTNQPQHF.

The rearrangement links TRBV6-1 to TRBJ1-4; TRBD1 agrees at 8 bases. The J segment lost 7 bases and the V segment lost 5 bases, leaving 6 bases of the junction unmatched. CDR1 and CDR2 (germline): MNHNS, SASEGT. The CDR3 is made up of 14 amino acids. The CDR3 here is CASSTGGFGEKLFF. The CDR3 nucleotides are TGTGCCAGCAGTACAGGGGGGTTTGGTGAAAAACTGTTTTTT.

This chain connects TRBV6-6 to TRBJ1-2; 7 bases are a match to TRBD1. Germline CDR1 and CDR2: MNHNY and SVGAGI (reference sequence). The CDR3 totals 13 residues. V was clipped by 11 bases and J by 0 bases; unmatched bases: 6. CDR3 nucleotide sequence: TGTGCCGCAGGGGGTTTAGCTAACTATGGCTACACCTTC. Translation gives CAAGGLANYGYTF.

The rearrangement uses TRBV28 and TRBJ2-3; 9 bases agree with TRBD1. The CDR3 extends over 14 amino acids. V lost 4 bases to trimming and J lost 8 bases; unmatched junction nucleotides: 7. Germline V gene data show CDR1 as MDHEN and CDR2 as SYDVKM. The CDR3, as DNA: TGTGCCAGCAGTTCTACAGGGGGCGCGGGTACGCAGTATTTT. Translating it yields CASSSTGGAGTQYF.

The gene calls are TRBV7-9 and TRBJ2-7; 8 bases align to TRBD1. CDR3 length: 15 residues. V shed 1 base, J shed 6 bases, and the junction held 8 bases outside the gene matches. The V gene's germline CDR1 is SEHNR and CDR2 FQNEAQ (reference sequence). CDR3 DNA sequence: TGTGCCAGCAGCTTAGGGCCCAGGACAGGGATCGAGCAGTACTTC. As protein: CASSLGPRTGIEQYF.

This chain uses TRBV29-1 with TRBJ2-7; 8 nucleotides match TRBD1. The trim removed 3 bases at V and 2 bases at J, leaving 3 bases unmatched. The CDR3 length is 13 residues. The germline CDR1 and CDR2 sequences are SQVTM and ANQGSEA. DNA for the CDR3: TGCAGCGTTGAGACAGGGGCCGCCTACGAGCAGTACTTC. It translates to CSVETGAAYEQYF.

The genes are TRBV20-1 and TRBJ2-7; no definite D call. V shed 3 bases and J shed 12 bases, with 15 bases lying between them. The CDR3 has 11 amino acids. Germline V gives CDR1 DFQATT, CDR2 SNEGSKA (reference sequence). The CDR3: CSARNQANVYF. DNA for the CDR3: TGCAGTGCTAGGAATCAAGCGAACGTGTACTTC.

This chain uses TRBV30 with TRBJ1-2, with D tentatively TRBD1 (6 bases). Germline V gives CDR1 GTSNPN, CDR2 SVGIG (reference sequence). V gave up 0 bases and J gave up 8 bases, with 13 bases separating them. CDR3 size: 13 residues. CDR3 region: CAWSVLTGQGYTF. The CDR3, as DNA: TGTGCCTGGAGTGTACTAACAGGGCAAGGCTACACCTTC.

This sequence joins TRBV29-1 and TRBJ1-1; no definite D call. V lost 2 bases and J lost 1, with 11 bases in between. This CDR3 region has 14 residues. CDR1 SQVTM and CDR2 ANQGSEA come from the germline V gene. The CDR3, as DNA: TGCAGCGTTGAAACCCCCCCAGGGAACACTGAAGCTTTCTTT. Amino acid sequence: CSVETPPGNTEAFF. Using reference TRBV29-1 and TRBJ1-1 for the parts outside the CDR3, the full variable domain is SAVISQKPSRDICQRGTSLTIQCQVDSQVTMMFWYRQQPGQSLTLIATANQGSEATYESGFVIDKFPISRPNLTFSTLTVSNMSPEDSSIYLCSVETPPGNTEAFFGQGTRLTVV.

The chain joins TRBV28 to TRBJ1-1; 8 bases match TRBD1. J gave up 7 bases and V 4 bases, and 5 bases lay outside the gene matches. Germline V gives CDR1 MDHEN, CDR2 SYDVKM. The CDR3 extends over 13 amino acids. In DNA, the CDR3 is TGTGCCAGCAGTTCCAGGGGGCAAGTTGAAGCTTTCTTT. This gives the protein CASSSRGQVEAFF. The whole variable domain, remainder taken from reference TRBV28 and TRBJ1-1, is DVKVTQSSRYLVKRTGEKVFLECVQDMDHENMFWYRQDPGLGLRLIYFSYDVKMKEKGDIPEGYSVSREKKERFSLILESASTNQTSMYLCASSSRGQVEAFFGQGTRLTVV.

The chain employs TRBV29-1 and TRBJ1-1, with 10 bases that match TRBD1. V dropped 5 bases and J dropped 5; count of bases not matched to a gene: 8. Germline V gene lookup returns CDR1 SQVTM and CDR2 ANQGSEA. The length of the CDR3 is 14 residues. The CDR3 DNA follows: TGCAGCGTTCGGGACAGGGGAGATGGGACTGAAGCTTTCTTT. The encoded protein is CSVRDRGDGTEAFF. Filled out from reference TRBV29-1 and TRBJ1-1, the complete variable domain reads SAVISQKPSRDICQRGTSLTIQCQVDSQVTMMFWYRQQPGQSLTLIATANQGSEATYESGFVIDKFPISRPNLTFSTLTVSNMSPEDSSIYLCSVRDRGDGTEAFFGQGTRLTVV.